These T cell receptor beta chains were read from a single sample in a study of blood T cells in healthy people across ages. TCRdb ran MiXCR on the 5' RACE reads and lists one entry per CDR3 protein. This sample carries nearly 1 million distinct CDR3 sequences, 45% to 60% of them seen once, and the ten largest clones take 20% to 25%. What was sequenced was blood. The receptors stem from a woman in her sixties in good health. Each CDR3 is given with its conserved first and last residue. D genes are given only for firm matches. Clone size appears in some rows only: once, few, many, or a class for an expanded clone.

clone_size	v_call	j_call	d_call	cdr3_nt	cdr3_aa
few	TRBV4-3	TRBJ2-7	-	TGCGCCAGCAGCCAAGCTTACAGGGTGAGGGACTCCGAGCAGTACTTC	CASSQAYRVRDSEQYF
-	TRBV29-1	TRBJ2-4	-	TGCAGCGTTGAAGCGGTCGGACGGGCCAAAAACATTCAGTACTTC	CSVEAVGRAKNIQYF
-	TRBV20-1	TRBJ1-6	TRBD1	TGCAGTGCTGGGGACAGGAATAATTCACCCCTCCACTTT	CSAGDRNNSPLHF
-	TRBV12-3/TRBV12-4	TRBJ2-3	-	TGTGCCAGCAGTTTAGCCCCGTGGGAGATCGCAGATGCGCAGTATTTT	CASSLAPWEIADAQYF
-	TRBV6-6	TRBJ1-6	TRBD1	TGTGCCAGTTTCCAGGGGGCGGTGGGGTCACCCCTCCACTTT	CASFQGAVGSPLHF
-	TRBV11-2	TRBJ2-4	TRBD2	TGTGCCAGCAGGGCGGGGGGACTAGCCAAAAACATTCAGTACTTC	CASRAGGLAKNIQYF
-	TRBV3-1	TRBJ2-7	-	TGTGCCAGCAGCACTAGAGCCCTAGGGGAGGTCCTCTACGAGCAGTACTTC	CASSTRALGEVLYEQYF
-	TRBV20-1	TRBJ2-1	-	TGCAGTGCTAGTTATGGGGGGCATTACTACAATGAGCAGTTCTTC	CSASYGGHYYNEQFF
-	TRBV12-3/TRBV12-4	TRBJ1-2	-	TGTGCCAGCAGCCGGACACGGACGGGCTACACCTTC	CASSRTRTGYTF
-	TRBV6-2/TRBV6-3	TRBJ2-1	-	TGTGCCAGCAGTTACCTCCGGACCCTTAGGCCCCACAATGAGCAGTTCTTC	CASSYLRTLRPHNEQFF